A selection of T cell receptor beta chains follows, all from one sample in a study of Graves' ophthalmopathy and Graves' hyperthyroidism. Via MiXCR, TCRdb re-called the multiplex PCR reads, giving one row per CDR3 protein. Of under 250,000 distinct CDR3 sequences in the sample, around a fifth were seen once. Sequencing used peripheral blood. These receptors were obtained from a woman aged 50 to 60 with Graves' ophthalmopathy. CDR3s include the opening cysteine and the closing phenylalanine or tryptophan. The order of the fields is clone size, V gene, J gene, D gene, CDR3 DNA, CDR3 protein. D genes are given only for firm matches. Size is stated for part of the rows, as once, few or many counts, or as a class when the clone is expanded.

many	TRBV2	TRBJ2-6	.	TGTGCCAGCAGAAACCAGAGAGGATCTGGGGCCAACGTCCTGACTTTC	CASRNQRGSGANVLTF
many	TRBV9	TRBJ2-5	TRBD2	TGTGCCAGCAGCGGGACTAGCGGGTCGAAAGAGACCCAGTACTTC	CASSGTSGSKETQYF
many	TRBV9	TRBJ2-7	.	TGTGCCAGCAGCCCCACACCTCGCAGGGTAAGGAACGAGCAGTACTTC	CASSPTPRRVRNEQYF
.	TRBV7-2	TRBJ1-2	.	TGTGCCAGCAGCTTACCAGGGGATTACTATGGCTACACCTTC	CASSLPGDYYGYTF
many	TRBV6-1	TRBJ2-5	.	TGTGCCAGCAATCGCGACAGGAAAGAGACCCAGTACTTC	CASNRDRKETQYF
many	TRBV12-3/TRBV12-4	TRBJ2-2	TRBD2	TGTGCCAGCAGTTTGACTAGCGGGAACACCGGGGAGCTGTTTTTT	CASSLTSGNTGELFF
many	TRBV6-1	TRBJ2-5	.	TGTGCCAGCATCCAGAACACATTCCAAGAGACCCAGTACTTC	CASIQNTFQETQYF
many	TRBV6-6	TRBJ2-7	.	TGTGCCAGCAGGAGGGCCGAGAGTTCGGCGTCCACCTACGAGCAGTACTTC	CASRRAESSASTYEQYF
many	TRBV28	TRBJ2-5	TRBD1	TGTGCCAGCAGTGTGACAGGGAGCCACGAGACCCAGTACTTC	CASSVTGSHETQYF
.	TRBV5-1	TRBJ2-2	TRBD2	TGCGCCAGCAGCTTGAGTACGCTAGCGGGAGAAAGGAGCACCGGGGAGCTGTTTTTT	CASSLSTLAGERSTGELFF
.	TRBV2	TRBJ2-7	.	TGTGCCAGCAGCCAAGGGAGCGCCTACGAGCAGTACTTC	CASSQGSAYEQYF
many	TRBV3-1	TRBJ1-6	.	TGTGCCAGCAGCCCGGGCAGGGCTTATTCACCCCTCCACTTT	CASSPGRAYSPLHF
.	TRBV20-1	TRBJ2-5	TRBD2	TGCAGTGCTAGAGCCGGGACTAGCGGGTTTGAGACCCAGTACTTC	CSARAGTSGFETQYF
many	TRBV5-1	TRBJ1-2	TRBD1	TGCGCCAGCAGCTTGGCATTGTCGACAGGGGGCGGCTACACCTTC	CASSLALSTGGGYTF
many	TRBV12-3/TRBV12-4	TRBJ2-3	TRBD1	TGTGCCAGCAGTCCCGGACAGGGTACAGATACGCAGTATTTT	CASSPGQGTDTQYF
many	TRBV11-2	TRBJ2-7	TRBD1	TGTGCCAGCAGCTTGTGGGACAGTAACTACGAGCAGTACTTC	CASSLWDSNYEQYF
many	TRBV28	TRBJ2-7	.	TGTGCCAGCAGGCAGGCGGCTAAAGCCTACGAGCAGTACTTC	CASRQAAKAYEQYF
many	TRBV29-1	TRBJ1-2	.	TGCAGCGTGGGAGGAGGCTATGGCTACACCTTC	CSVGGGYGYTF
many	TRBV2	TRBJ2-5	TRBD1	TGTGCCAGCAGTCGTGACAGGGCGGGAGAGACCCAGTACTTC	CASSRDRAGETQYF
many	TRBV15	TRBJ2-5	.	TGTGCCACCAGCAGAGATGCGACAGCTCAAGAGACCCAGTACTTC	CATSRDATAQETQYF
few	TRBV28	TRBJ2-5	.	TGTGCCAGCAGTTTATTGGGGGCCGGGGAGACCCAGTACTTC	CASSLLGAGETQYF
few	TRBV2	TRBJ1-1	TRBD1	TGTGCCAGCAGTGTGGACAGGGCTGAAGCTTTCTTT	CASSVDRAEAFF